The T cell receptor (beta chain) under discussion was sequenced for a study of OX40 agonist ivuxolimab in advanced cancers. The study's findings and limits: At 0.1 to 3.0 mg/kg, clonal expansion of CD4+ and CD8+ blood T cells had occurred by week 6.

Method: immunoSEQ multiplex PCR; TCRdb's copy keeps in-frame clones and lacks some. This sample has tens of thousands of clones, with less than 95% found just once. Between the trimmed V and J ends, which lost 6 bases and 6 bases, there was a span of 12 bases. The CDR3 has 12 amino acids. Germline CDR1 and CDR2: MNHEY and SMNVEV (reference sequence). To note about this clone: As yet, its antigen is unknown.

The V gene is TRBV27, the J gene TRBJ2-7; D may correspond to TRBD1 or TRBD2 (6 bases each). Sequenced here: CD4+ or CD8+ T cells sorted from blood, sampled in a trial of the OX40 agonist ivuxolimab. The origin of this receptor is an adult with an advanced solid tumor such as melanoma, head and neck, liver or kidney cancer. The CDR3 coding sequence is TGTGCCAGCAGCTTAGGGGGGCCCGAGCAGTACTTC. It is translated as CASSLGGPEQYF.